This T cell receptor (beta chain) is from a study of T cell repertoires in cytomegalovirus infection. This clonotype was recorded a few times. Its antigen is unknown. TCRdb processed the reads anew with MiXCR; each CDR3 protein has one entry. This table holds approximately 1,000,000 distinct CDR3 sequences, 31% found once. The CDR3 covers 15 residues. Germline assignment: CDR1 SNHLY and CDR2 FYNNEI. J lost 1 base, V lost 6 bases, and 5 bases had no gene match. The sequence came from a human donor in good health (CMV status not recorded). Some clones in this sample may be carry-over from other donors' samples. Sequenced material: cultured CD8+ T cells from PBMCs, taken from culture after CMV antigen stimulation. The chain joins TRBV2 to TRBJ2-3; 9 nucleotides match TRBD2. The CDR3 loop reads CASRIPSGGTDTQYF. The CDR3, as DNA: TGTGCCAGCAGGATACCTAGCGGGGGCACAGATACGCAGTATTTT.